This T cell receptor (beta chain) derives from a study of blood T cell repertoires in COVID-19. Study in general: Nucleic acid was either cDNA or gDNA, and it came from T cells, B-cell-depleted T cells, or PBMCs.

There are 13 residues in the CDR3. The V gene end was trimmed by 10 bases and the J gene end by 4 bases; junction bases not matched to a gene: 7. In germline, CDR1 is MNHEY, CDR2 SVGAGI. As originally analysed: Cell counts per sample came from amplifying reference gene primers. Repertoires were generated with immunoSEQ multiplex PCR, while TCRdb's copy carries only in-frame clones and drops some. V and J calls plus clone size are reproduced from that table; the DNA served to infer D and trimming. Of 150,000 to 180,000 clones in the sample, around nine tenths were seen once. The source is a woman in her 70s with acute or convalescent COVID-19. Sequencing was performed on peripheral blood. V gene TRBV6-5 combines with J gene TRBJ1-2; TRBD1 matches at 9 bases. The CDR3 nucleotides read TGTGCCACCGCCGGGACAGGGTTCTATGGCTACACCTTC. Its translation: CATAGTGFYGYTF.